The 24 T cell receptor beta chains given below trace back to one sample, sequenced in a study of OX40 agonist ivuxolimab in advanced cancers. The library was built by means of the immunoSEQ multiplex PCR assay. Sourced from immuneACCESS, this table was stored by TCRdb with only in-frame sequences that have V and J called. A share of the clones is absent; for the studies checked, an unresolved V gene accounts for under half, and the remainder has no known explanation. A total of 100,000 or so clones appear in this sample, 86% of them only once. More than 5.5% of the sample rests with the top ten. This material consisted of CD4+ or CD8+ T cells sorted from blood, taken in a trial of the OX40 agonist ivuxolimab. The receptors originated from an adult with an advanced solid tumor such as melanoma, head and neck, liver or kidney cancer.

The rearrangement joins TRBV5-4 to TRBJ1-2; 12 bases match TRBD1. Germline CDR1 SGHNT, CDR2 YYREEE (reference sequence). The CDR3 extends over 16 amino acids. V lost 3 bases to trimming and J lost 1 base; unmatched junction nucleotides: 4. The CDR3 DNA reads TGTGCCAGCAGCTCCCGGGACAGGGGGCTTAACTATGGCTACACCTTC. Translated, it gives CASSSRDRGLNYGYTF. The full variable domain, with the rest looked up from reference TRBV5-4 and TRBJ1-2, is ETGVTQSPTHLIKTRGQQVTLRCSSQSGHNTVSWYQQALGQGPQFIFQYYREEENGRGNFPPRFSGLQFPNYSSELNVNALELDDSALYLCASSSRDRGLNYGYTFGSGTRLTVV.

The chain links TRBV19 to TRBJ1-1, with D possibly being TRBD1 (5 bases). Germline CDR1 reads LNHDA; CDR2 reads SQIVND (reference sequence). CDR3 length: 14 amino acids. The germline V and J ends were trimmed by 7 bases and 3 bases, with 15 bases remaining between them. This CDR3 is CASKIRVKDTEAFF. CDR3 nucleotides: TGTGCCAGTAAAATCAGGGTTAAAGACACTGAAGCTTTCTTT.

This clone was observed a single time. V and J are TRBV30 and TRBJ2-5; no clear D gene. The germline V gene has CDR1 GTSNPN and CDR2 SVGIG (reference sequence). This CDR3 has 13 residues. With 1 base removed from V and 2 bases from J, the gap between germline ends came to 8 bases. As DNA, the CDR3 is TGTGCCTGGAGTGCGTCAGGTCAAGAGACCCAGTACTTC. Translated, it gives CAWSASGQETQYF.

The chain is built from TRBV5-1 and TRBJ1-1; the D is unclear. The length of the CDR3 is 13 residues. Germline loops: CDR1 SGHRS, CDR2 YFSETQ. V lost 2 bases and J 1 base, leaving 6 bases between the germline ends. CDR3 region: CASSFTTNTEAFF. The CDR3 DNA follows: TGCGCCAGCAGCTTTACTACGAACACTGAAGCTTTCTTT.

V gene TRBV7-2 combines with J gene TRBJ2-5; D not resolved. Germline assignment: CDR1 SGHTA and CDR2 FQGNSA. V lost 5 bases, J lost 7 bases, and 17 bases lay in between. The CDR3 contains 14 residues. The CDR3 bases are TGTGCCAGCAGCCCGTCCGGTACGTTTGGGACCCAGTACTTC. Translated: CASSPSGTFGTQYF.

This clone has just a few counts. The CDR3 sequence is CASSQLAGNYNEQFF. DNA for the CDR3: TGTGCCAGCAGCCAACTAGCGGGAAACTACAATGAGCAGTTCTTC. The chain couples TRBV2 to TRBJ2-1; 10 bases match TRBD2. Germline trimming cut 6 bases from V and 3 bases from J; bases unmatched to any gene: 5. The length of the CDR3 is 15 residues. From germline, CDR1 is SNHLY and CDR2 FYNNEI.

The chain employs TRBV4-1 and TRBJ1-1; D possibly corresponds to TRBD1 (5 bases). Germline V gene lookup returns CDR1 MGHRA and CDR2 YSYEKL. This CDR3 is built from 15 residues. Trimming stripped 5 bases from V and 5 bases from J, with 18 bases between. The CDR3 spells CASSSNPSTGTEAFF. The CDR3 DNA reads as TGCGCCAGCAGCTCGAACCCCTCTACAGGAACTGAAGCTTTCTTT.

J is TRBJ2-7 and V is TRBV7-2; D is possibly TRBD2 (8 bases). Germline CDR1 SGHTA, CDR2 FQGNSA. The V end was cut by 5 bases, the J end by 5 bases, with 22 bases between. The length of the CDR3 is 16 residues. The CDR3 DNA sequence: TGTGCCAGCAGCATAATCTACAGGGGACTAGGGAACGAGCAGTACTTC. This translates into CASSIIYRGLGNEQYF.

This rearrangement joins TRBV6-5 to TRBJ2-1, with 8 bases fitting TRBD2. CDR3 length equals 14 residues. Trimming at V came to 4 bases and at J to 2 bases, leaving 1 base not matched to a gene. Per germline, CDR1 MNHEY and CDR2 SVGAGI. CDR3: CASSSGGPYNEQFF. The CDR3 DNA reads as TGTGCCAGCAGTTCGGGGGGGCCCTACAATGAGCAGTTCTTC.

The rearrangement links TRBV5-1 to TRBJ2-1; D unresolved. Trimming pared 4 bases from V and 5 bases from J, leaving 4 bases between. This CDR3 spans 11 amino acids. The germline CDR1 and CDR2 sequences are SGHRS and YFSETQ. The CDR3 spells CASSMDNEQFF. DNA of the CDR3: TGCGCCAGCAGCATGGACAATGAGCAGTTCTTC.

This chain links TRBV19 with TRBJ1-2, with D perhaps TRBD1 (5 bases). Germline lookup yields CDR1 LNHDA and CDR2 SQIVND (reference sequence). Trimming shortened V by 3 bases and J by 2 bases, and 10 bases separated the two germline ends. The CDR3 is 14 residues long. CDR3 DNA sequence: TGTGCCAGTAGTATGGGAGACAGCAACTATGGCTACACCTTC. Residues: CASSMGDSNYGYTF.

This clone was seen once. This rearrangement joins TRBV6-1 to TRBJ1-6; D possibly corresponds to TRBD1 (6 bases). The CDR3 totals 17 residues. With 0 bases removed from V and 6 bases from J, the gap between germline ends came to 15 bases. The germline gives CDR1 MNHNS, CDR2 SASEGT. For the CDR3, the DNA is TGTGCCAGCAGTGAAGCAGGAGACAGGCTGATTAATTCACCCCTCCACTTT. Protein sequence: CASSEAGDRLINSPLHF.

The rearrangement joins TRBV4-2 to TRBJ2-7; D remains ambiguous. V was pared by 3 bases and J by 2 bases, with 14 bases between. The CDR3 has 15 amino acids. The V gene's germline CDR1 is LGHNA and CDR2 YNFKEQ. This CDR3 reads CASSQASKGPYEQYF. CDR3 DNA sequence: TGTGCCAGCAGCCAGGCCTCCAAGGGCCCCTACGAGCAGTACTTC.

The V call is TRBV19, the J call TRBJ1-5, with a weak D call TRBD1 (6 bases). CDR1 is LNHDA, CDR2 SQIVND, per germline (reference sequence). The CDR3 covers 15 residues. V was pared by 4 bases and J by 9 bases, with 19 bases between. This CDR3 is CASSTPRGGSRPQHF. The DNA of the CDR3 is TGTGCCAGTAGTACCCCGAGGGGGGGATCTCGGCCCCAGCATTTT.

The CDR3 loop reads CASSYSGTLPTQYF. CDR3 coding DNA: TGTGCCAGCAGTTACTCAGGGACCCTCCCGACCCAGTACTTC. This chain joins TRBV6-6 and TRBJ2-5; D possibly matches TRBD1 or TRBD2 (5 bases each). The germline gives CDR1 MNHNY, CDR2 SVGAGI (reference sequence). The CDR3 is 14 residues long. The V gene lost 0 bases and the J gene lost 7 bases, with 12 bases spanning the gap.

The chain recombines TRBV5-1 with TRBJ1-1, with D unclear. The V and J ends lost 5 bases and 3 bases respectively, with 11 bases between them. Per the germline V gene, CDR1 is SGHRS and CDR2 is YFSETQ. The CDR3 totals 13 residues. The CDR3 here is CASSGGPHTEAFF. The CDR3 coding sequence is TGCGCCAGCAGTGGAGGGCCCCACACTGAAGCTTTCTTT.

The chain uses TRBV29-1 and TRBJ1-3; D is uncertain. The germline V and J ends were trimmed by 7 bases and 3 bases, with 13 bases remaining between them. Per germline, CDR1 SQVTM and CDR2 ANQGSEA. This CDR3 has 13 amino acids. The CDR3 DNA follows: TGCAGCGCCGGAGACAATTTTGGAAACACCATATATTTT. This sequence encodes CSAGDNFGNTIYF.

In DNA form, the CDR3 reads TGCGCCAGCAGCTCAACCGGGACAGGGAACGAGCAGTACTTC. Its translation is CASSSTGTGNEQYF. This chain links TRBV5-1 with TRBJ2-7, with 9 bases aligning to TRBD1. Losses at the gene ends were 3 bases for V and 5 bases for J; bases not matched to a gene: 6. CDR1 is SGHRS and CDR2 is YFSETQ in the germline V gene. This CDR3 has 14 residues. Full variable domain (remainder filled in from reference TRBV5-1 and TRBJ2-7): KAGVTQTPRYLIKTRGQQVTLSCSPISGHRSVSWYQQTPGQGLQFLFEYFSETQRNKGNFPGRFSGRQFSNSRSEMNVSTLELGDSALYLCASSSTGTGNEQYFGPGTRLTVT.

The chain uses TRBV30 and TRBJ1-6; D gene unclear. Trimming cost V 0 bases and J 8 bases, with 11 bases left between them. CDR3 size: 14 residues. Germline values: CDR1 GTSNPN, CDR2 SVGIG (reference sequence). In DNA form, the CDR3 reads TGTGCCTGGAGTGTTGGGCGGTTCCATTCACCCCTCCACTTT. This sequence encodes CAWSVGRFHSPLHF. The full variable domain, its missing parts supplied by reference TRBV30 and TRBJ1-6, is SQTIHQWPATLVQPVGSPLSLECTVEGTSNPNLYWYRQAAGRGLQLLFYSVGIGQISSEVPQNLSASRPQDRQFILSSKKLLLSDSGFYLCAWSVGRFHSPLHFGNGTRLTVT.

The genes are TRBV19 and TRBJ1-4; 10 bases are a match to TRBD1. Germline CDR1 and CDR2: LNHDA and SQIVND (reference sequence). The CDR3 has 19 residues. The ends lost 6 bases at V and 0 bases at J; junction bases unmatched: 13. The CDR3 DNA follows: TGTGCCAGTAGACCTCGACAGGGGGCTTTATCTGCAACTAATGAAAAACTGTTTTTT. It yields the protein CASRPRQGALSATNEKLFF.

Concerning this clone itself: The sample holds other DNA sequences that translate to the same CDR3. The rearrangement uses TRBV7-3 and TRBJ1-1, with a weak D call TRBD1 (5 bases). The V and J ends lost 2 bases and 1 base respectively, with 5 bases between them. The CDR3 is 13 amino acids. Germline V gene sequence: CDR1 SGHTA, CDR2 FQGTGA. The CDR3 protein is CASSLQGNTEAFF. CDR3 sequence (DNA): TGTGCCAGCAGCTTACAGGGGAACACTGAAGCTTTCTTT. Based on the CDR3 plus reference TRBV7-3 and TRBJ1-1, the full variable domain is GAGVSQTPSNKVTEKGKYVELRCDPISGHTALYWYRQSLGQGPEFLIYFQGTGAADDSGLPNDRFFAVRPEGSVSTLKIQRTERGDSAVYLCASSLQGNTEAFFGQGTRLTVV.

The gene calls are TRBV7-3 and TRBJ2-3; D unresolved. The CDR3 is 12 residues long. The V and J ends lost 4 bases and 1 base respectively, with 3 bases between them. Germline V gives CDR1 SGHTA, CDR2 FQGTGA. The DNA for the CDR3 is TGTGCCAGCAGCTCTCGCACAGATACGCAGTATTTT. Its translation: CASSSRTDTQYF.

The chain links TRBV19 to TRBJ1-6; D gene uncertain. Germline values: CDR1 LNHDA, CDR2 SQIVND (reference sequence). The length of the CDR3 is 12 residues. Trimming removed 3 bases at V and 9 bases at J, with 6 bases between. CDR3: CASSMTSSPLHF. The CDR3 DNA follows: TGTGCCAGTAGTATGACGAGTTCACCCCTCCACTTT.

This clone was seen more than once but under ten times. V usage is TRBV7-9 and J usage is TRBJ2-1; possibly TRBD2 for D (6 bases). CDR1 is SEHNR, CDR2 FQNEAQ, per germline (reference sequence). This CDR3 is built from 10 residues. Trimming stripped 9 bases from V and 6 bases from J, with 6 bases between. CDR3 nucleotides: TGTGCCAGTAGCGGCAATGAGCAGTTCTTC. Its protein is CASSGNEQFF.